This is a list of T cell receptor beta chains from one sample in a study of Graves' ophthalmopathy and Graves' hyperthyroidism. TCRdb reanalysed the multiplex PCR reads using MiXCR and keeps one entry per CDR3 protein. The data show approximately 160,000 distinct CDR3 sequences, 35% to 45% seen once. The sequenced sample consisted of peripheral blood. The receptors come from a man aged 25-45 years with Graves' ophthalmopathy. Both conserved end residues are part of each CDR3. Each record gives: clone size, J gene, D gene, V gene, CDR3 protein, CDR3 DNA. D genes are given only for firm matches. Clone sizes are given selectively: once, few, many, or a class where the clone is expanded.

size: NA; J: TRBJ1-5; D: NA; V: TRBV11-2; CDR3: CASSLTRGDNQPQHF; DNA: TGTGCCAGCAGCTTAACAAGAGGGGACAATCAGCCCCAGCATTTT
size: many; J: TRBJ2-7; D: TRBD1; V: TRBV4-1; CDR3: CASSQELGQANYEQYF; DNA: TGCGCCAGCAGCCAAGAACTGGGACAGGCAAACTACGAGCAGTACTTC
size: many; J: TRBJ2-5; D: TRBD2; V: TRBV20-1; CDR3: CSARTSGRAQETQYF; DNA: TGCAGTGCTAGGACTAGCGGGAGGGCACAGGAGACCCAGTACTTC
size: NA; J: TRBJ1-2; D: TRBD1; V: TRBV28; CDR3: CASMTTGGYGYTF; DNA: TGTGCCAGCATGACGACAGGGGGCTATGGCTACACCTTC
size: NA; J: TRBJ1-2; D: TRBD1; V: TRBV15; CDR3: CATHPRDRVYGYTF; DNA: TGTGCCACCCACCCCCGGGACAGGGTGTACGGCTACACCTTC
size: many; J: TRBJ2-4; D: TRBD1; V: TRBV2; CDR3: CATRTGMDIQYF; DNA: TGTGCCACCCGGACAGGGATGGACATTCAGTACTTC
size: many; J: TRBJ2-7; D: TRBD1; V: TRBV12-3/TRBV12-4; CDR3: CASRPGQDYEQYF; DNA: TGTGCCAGCAGGCCGGGACAGGACTACGAGCAGTACTTC
size: NA; J: TRBJ2-5; D: NA; V: TRBV28; CDR3: CASSPYGETQYF; DNA: TGTGCCAGCAGTCCATATGGGGAGACCCAGTACTTC
size: NA; J: TRBJ2-7; D: NA; V: TRBV12-3/TRBV12-4; CDR3: CASSPRRAGPYEQYF; DNA: TGTGCCAGCAGTCCGCGGCGGGCGGGCCCTTACGAGCAGTACTTC
size: NA; J: TRBJ2-2; D: TRBD1; V: TRBV2; CDR3: CASSEQTGWELFF; DNA: TGTGCCAGCAGTGAGCAGACAGGGTGGGAGCTGTTTTTT
size: many; J: TRBJ2-7; D: NA; V: TRBV18; CDR3: CASSPGTVFYEQYF; DNA: TGTGCCAGCTCACCCGGGACGGTATTCTACGAGCAGTACTTC
size: many; J: TRBJ1-1; D: NA; V: TRBV12-3/TRBV12-4; CDR3: CASSPTLQGTEAFF; DNA: TGTGCCAGCAGTCCGACACTCCAAGGGACTGAAGCTTTCTTT
size: many; J: TRBJ1-2; D: NA; V: TRBV11-2; CDR3: CASSSGPRSTYYGYTF; DNA: TGTGCCAGCAGCTCCGGACCCCGCAGCACTTACTATGGCTACACCTTC
size: many; J: TRBJ2-7; D: NA; V: TRBV30; CDR3: CAWSSFGYEQYF; DNA: TGTGCCTGGTCCTCCTTCGGCTACGAGCAGTACTTC
size: NA; J: TRBJ2-2; D: NA; V: TRBV6-4; CDR3: CASSYSQAGELFF; DNA: TGTGCCAGCAGTTACTCTCAGGCCGGGGAGCTGTTTTTT
size: NA; J: TRBJ2-7; D: NA; V: TRBV6-2/TRBV6-3; CDR3: CASSDGHEQYF; DNA: TGTGCCAGCTCCGACGGTCACGAGCAGTACTTC
size: NA; J: TRBJ1-1; D: TRBD1; V: TRBV7-9; CDR3: CASSLDRWRGTEAFF; DNA: TGTGCCAGCAGCTTGGACAGGTGGAGGGGCACTGAAGCTTTCTTT
size: NA; J: TRBJ2-7; D: NA; V: TRBV10-1; CDR3: CASSDRQGYEQYF; DNA: TGCGCCAGCAGTGATCGGCAGGGGTACGAGCAGTACTTC
size: many; J: TRBJ1-5; D: TRBD1; V: TRBV6-5; CDR3: CASSIGSAQGGPQHF; DNA: TGTGCCAGCAGTATAGGATCGGCCCAGGGGGGGCCCCAGCATTTT
size: NA; J: TRBJ2-7; D: NA; V: TRBV6-2/TRBV6-3; CDR3: CASAGRLTYEQYF; DNA: TGTGCCAGCGCCGGCCGACTTACCTACGAGCAGTACTTC
size: many; J: TRBJ2-7; D: NA; V: TRBV6-1; CDR3: CASGKGWEASSYEQYF; DNA: TGTGCCAGCGGGAAAGGGTGGGAGGCCAGCTCCTACGAGCAGTACTTC
size: NA; J: TRBJ1-1; D: NA; V: TRBV28; CDR3: CASTHADTEAFF; DNA: TGTGCCAGCACCCATGCGGACACTGAAGCTTTCTTT
size: many; J: TRBJ2-7; D: NA; V: TRBV19; CDR3: CASSPQVSSYEQYF; DNA: TGTGCCAGTAGTCCTCAGGTTAGCTCCTACGAGCAGTACTTC
size: NA; J: TRBJ1-1; D: TRBD1; V: TRBV5-1; CDR3: CASSKGQGMITEAFF; DNA: TGCGCCAGCAGCAAGGGACAGGGGATGATCACTGAAGCTTTCTTT
size: many; J: TRBJ1-1; D: NA; V: TRBV11-3; CDR3: CASSLDGQRAFF; DNA: TGTGCCAGCAGCTTAGATGGCCAAAGAGCTTTCTTT
size: once; J: TRBJ1-6; D: NA; V: TRBV7-6; CDR3: CASSLDMKGGRNSPLHF; DNA: TGTGCCAGCAGCTTAGACATGAAGGGTGGCCGTAATTCACCCCTCCACTTT
size: once; J: TRBJ2-7; D: TRBD1; V: TRBV28; CDR3: CAGGDRAPAMKTYEQYF; DNA: TGTGCCGGTGGGGACAGGGCGCCGGCCATGAAGACCTACGAGCAGTACTTC
size: NA; J: TRBJ2-2; D: NA; V: TRBV27; CDR3: CASSLFGGTIGELFF; DNA: TGTGCCAGCAGTTTATTCGGTGGGACGATCGGGGAGCTGTTTTTT
size: NA; J: TRBJ1-2; D: NA; V: TRBV11-2; CDR3: CASSFVGTPTNYGYTF; DNA: TGTGCCAGCAGCTTTGTTGGGACACCGACTAACTATGGCTACACCTTC
size: many; J: TRBJ2-2; D: TRBD1; V: TRBV20-1; CDR3: CSAAIQDRGNTGELFF; DNA: TGCAGTGCTGCAATACAGGACAGGGGGAACACCGGGGAGCTGTTTTTT
size: few; J: TRBJ2-7; D: TRBD2; V: TRBV11-2; CDR3: CASSPGEGINYEQYF; DNA: TGTGCCAGCAGTCCCGGGGAGGGTATAAACTACGAGCAGTACTTC
size: NA; J: TRBJ2-3; D: NA; V: TRBV12-3/TRBV12-4; CDR3: CASSFYPGRADTQYF; DNA: TGTGCCAGCAGTTTTTACCCGGGTAGGGCAGATACGCAGTATTTT
size: NA; J: TRBJ1-2; D: NA; V: TRBV6-1; CDR3: CASSEGPIYGYTF; DNA: TGTGCCAGCAGTGAAGGGCCGATCTATGGCTACACCTTC
size: many; J: TRBJ2-2; D: TRBD2; V: TRBV10-3; CDR3: CAISETRRGGRSGTGELFF; DNA: TGTGCCATCAGTGAGACCCGACGAGGCGGGAGGTCGGGCACCGGGGAGCTGTTTTTT
size: NA; J: TRBJ1-1; D: TRBD1; V: TRBV7-8; CDR3: CASSTWTGAEAFF; DNA: TGTGCCAGCAGCACCTGGACAGGGGCTGAAGCTTTCTTT
size: few; J: TRBJ1-5; D: NA; V: TRBV28; CDR3: CASSHDGDQPQHF; DNA: TGTGCCAGCAGCCACGACGGGGATCAGCCCCAGCATTTT
size: many; J: TRBJ2-7; D: NA; V: TRBV2; CDR3: CASSPEGRTYEQYF; DNA: TGTGCCAGCAGCCCCGAGGGCAGGACTTACGAGCAGTACTTC
size: many; J: TRBJ2-7; D: TRBD1; V: TRBV6-2/TRBV6-3; CDR3: CASSSRDRALYEQYF; DNA: TGTGCCAGCAGTTCCCGGGACAGGGCCTTGTACGAGCAGTACTTC
size: many; J: TRBJ2-7; D: NA; V: TRBV14; CDR3: CASSQEVSFFWHEQYF; DNA: TGTGCCAGCAGCCAAGAGGTCTCGTTTTTTTGGCACGAGCAGTACTTC
size: many; J: TRBJ1-1; D: NA; V: TRBV5-1; CDR3: CASSLFGRPKNTEAFF; DNA: TGCGCCAGCAGCTTGTTCGGGCGGCCAAAAAACACTGAAGCTTTCTTT
size: NA; J: TRBJ2-2; D: TRBD2; V: TRBV2; CDR3: CASRRLATGELFF; DNA: TGTGCCAGCAGGCGACTAGCAACCGGGGAGCTGTTTTTT
size: many; J: TRBJ1-1; D: TRBD1; V: TRBV6-1; CDR3: CASSDAGSGTGWAGTEAFF; DNA: TGTGCCAGCAGTGATGCGGGTTCCGGGACAGGGTGGGCTGGCACTGAAGCTTTCTTT
size: NA; J: TRBJ2-7; D: TRBD2; V: TRBV11-2; CDR3: CASSLTGTSAWGEQYF; DNA: TGTGCCAGCAGTCTAACCGGGACTAGCGCCTGGGGCGAGCAGTACTTC
size: many; J: TRBJ1-5; D: TRBD1; V: TRBV12-3/TRBV12-4; CDR3: CASSLVRTGANQPQHF; DNA: TGTGCCAGCAGTTTAGTAAGGACAGGGGCCAATCAGCCCCAGCATTTT
size: many; J: TRBJ2-5; D: TRBD2; V: TRBV7-2; CDR3: CASSPQTLLAGAQVF; DNA: TGTGCCAGCAGCCCCCAGACCTTACTAGCGGGAGCTCAGGTTTTC
size: NA; J: TRBJ2-7; D: TRBD2; V: TRBV28; CDR3: CASRAGGLSYEQYF; DNA: TGTGCCAGCAGGGCGGGAGGCCTATCCTACGAGCAGTACTTC